This paragraph reports one TCR beta chain. The data are from a study of T cell responses to AZD1222 COVID-19 vaccine. The table came from immunoSEQ multiplex PCR; TCRdb's copy has only in-frame clones and leaves some out. The data show about 150,000 clones, with approximately 91% seen just once and about 2% held by the top ten. Trimming removed 2 bases from V and 3 bases from J; junction bases left unmatched: 6. Looked up from germline, CDR1 is SGDLS and CDR2 is YYNGEE. The length of the CDR3 is 15 residues. This receptor was taken from an adult who received the AZD1222 COVID-19 vaccine. The starting material was peripheral blood, obtained 28 days after the second AZD1222 dose. This sequence joins TRBV9 and TRBJ1-2; 8 positions agree with TRBD1. Written as DNA, the CDR3 is TGTGCCAGCAGCGTGGGGACAGGCGTTTACTATGGCTACACCTTC. It translates to CASSVGTGVYYGYTF.